This TCR beta chain was captured by sequencing in a study of cytomegalovirus exposure and HLA in healthy donors. Study results and caveats: Later examination showed HLA-associated TCR beta chains had greater clonal expansion than equally common others. HLA allele associations emerged for roughly 17,000 TCR beta sequences in a later analysis, at 0.05 false discovery rate. Exclusion applied to some V segments, including TRBV6-2 and TRBV6-3, as they were indistinguishable. With high specificity and sensitivity, the classifier reportedly diagnosed cytomegalovirus status.

A multiplex PCR was run with 60 Vbeta primers and 13 Jbeta primers. Here immunoSEQ multiplex PCR was the method, and the copy in TCRdb shows in-frame clones only, minus some. This sample has about 180,000 clones; about 77% occur once, and the top ten carry 2.5%. Germline V gives CDR1 MNHEY, CDR2 SMNVEV (reference sequence). Trimming removed 4 bases from V and 3 bases from J; junction bases left unmatched: 4. The CDR3 totals 16 residues. A note on this clone: The antigen remains undetermined.

The chain links TRBV27 to TRBJ2-2, with 11 bases identical to TRBD2. Sequencing was done on a sample of PBMCs. This receptor was identified in a woman in her thirties in good health and CMV-seropositive. The CDR3 DNA follows: TGTGCCAGCAGTTCCCGACTAGCGGGATACACCGGGGAGCTGTTTTTT. It translates to CASSSRLAGYTGELFF.